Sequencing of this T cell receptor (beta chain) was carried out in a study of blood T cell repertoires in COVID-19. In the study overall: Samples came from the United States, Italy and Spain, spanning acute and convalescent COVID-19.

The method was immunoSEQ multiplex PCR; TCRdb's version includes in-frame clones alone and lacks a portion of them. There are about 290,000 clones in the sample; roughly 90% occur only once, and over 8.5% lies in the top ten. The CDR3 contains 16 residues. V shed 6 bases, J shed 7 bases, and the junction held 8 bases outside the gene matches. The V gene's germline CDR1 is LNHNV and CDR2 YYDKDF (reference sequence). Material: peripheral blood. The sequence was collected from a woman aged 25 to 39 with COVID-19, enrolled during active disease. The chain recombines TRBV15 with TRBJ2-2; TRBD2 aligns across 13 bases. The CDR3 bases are TGTGCCACCAGACCACTAGCGGGGGGGCCAGGCGGGGAGCTGTTTTTT. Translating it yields CATRPLAGGPGGELFF.